What follows are 17 T cell receptor beta chains derived from one specimen sequenced in a study of vaccination and CD4 T cells after COVID-19. These receptors have no known antigen. Treatment: roughly 11-day PBMC culture with coronavirus spike peptide pools or control peptides (ViraFEST assay). Oncomine TCR Beta short-read sequencing was applied to DNA from cultured CD4+ T cells. TCRdb fed the PCR reads into MiXCR, producing one record per CDR3 protein. The sample has over 9,500 distinct CDR3 sequences; under 50% are singletons. The sample consisted of cultured CD4+ T cells from blood, taken after SARS-CoV-2 vaccination. These receptors were taken from a human donor with COVID-19.

This clonotype was detected a few times. The chain carries TRBV5-1 and TRBJ2-7; D gene uncertain. Trimming removed 6 bases at V and 4 bases at J, with 20 bases between. This CDR3 contains 15 residues. Germline lookup yields CDR1 SGHRS and CDR2 YFSETQ. CDR3 residues: CASTRLSLDDYEQYF. The CDR3 nucleotides read TGCGCCAGCACCCGGTTGAGCCTGGACGATTACGAGCAGTACTTC.

This clonotype was picked up a small number of times. The chain is built from TRBV6-1 and TRBJ2-2; 14 bases are shared with TRBD2. The CDR3 is 17 amino acids. With 5 bases clipped from V and 1 base from J, the junction kept 3 bases outside the gene matches. Germline V CDR1 and CDR2: MNHNS, SASEGT. CDR3 residues: CASSRLAGGMNTGELFF. The DNA of the CDR3 is TGTGCCAGCAGTCGACTAGCGGGGGGGATGAACACCGGGGAGCTGTTTTTT.

The V gene is TRBV6-2 or TRBV6-3, the J gene TRBJ1-5, with a possible D match to TRBD1 (5 bases). CDR1 and CDR2 (germline): MNHEY, SVGEGT. CDR3 size: 14 residues. Deletions cut 7 bases from V and 0 bases from J, with 10 bases between. CDR3 nucleotides: TGTGCCAGCACCCAGGGTCATAGCAATCAGCCCCAGCATTTT. Translation gives CASTQGHSNQPQHF.

J is TRBJ2-1 and V is TRBV20-1; D gene uncertain. From germline, CDR1 is DFQATT and CDR2 SNEGSKA (reference sequence). The CDR3 length is 12 residues. Trimming removed 5 bases at V and 4 bases at J, with 9 bases between. The CDR3 nucleotides read TGCAGTGCTCCCGATGGTTACAATGAGCAGTTCTTC. It encodes CSAPDGYNEQFF.

V usage is TRBV19 and J usage is TRBJ2-7; 7 bases are shared with TRBD1. Germline V gene sequence: CDR1 LNHDA, CDR2 SQIVND (reference sequence). This CDR3 is built from 13 residues. The J segment lost 2 bases and the V segment lost 5 bases, leaving 3 bases of the junction unmatched. CDR3 sequence reads: CASSRDRAYEQYF. CDR3 DNA sequence: TGTGCCAGTAGTCGCGACAGGGCCTACGAGCAGTACTTC. The full variable domain, with the rest looked up from reference TRBV19 and TRBJ2-7, is DGGITQSPKYLFRKEGQNVTLSCEQNLNHDAMYWYRQDPGQGLRLIYYSQIVNDFQKGDIAEGYSVSREKKESFPLTVTSAQKNPTAFYLCASSRDRAYEQYFGPGTRLTVT.

The rearrangement links TRBV20-1 to TRBJ2-1; D gene uncertain. Looked up from germline, CDR1 is DFQATT and CDR2 is SNEGSKA (reference sequence). Trimming removed 8 bases at V and 1 base at J, with 21 bases between. The CDR3 is made up of 16 amino acids. CDR3 DNA sequence: TGCAGTCGACGGTATCCAAGAGAAGGGTCCTACAATGAGCAGTTCTTC. Translating it yields CSRRYPREGSYNEQFF.

This clonotype came up once. This chain uses TRBV5-4 with TRBJ2-3; D is possibly TRBD1 (6 bases). The CDR3 is made up of 15 amino acids. Trimming removed 4 bases from V and 0 bases from J, with 12 bases in between. Per germline, CDR1 SGHNT and CDR2 YYREEE (reference sequence). The CDR3 region is CASSLGGPSTDTQYF. CDR3 DNA sequence: TGTGCCAGCAGCCTTGGGGGCCCGAGCACAGATACGCAGTATTTT.

CDR3 sequence: CATSDRIAGGQGDTQYF. In nucleotides, the CDR3 is TGTGCCACCAGTGACAGGATAGCGGGGGGTCAGGGAGATACGCAGTATTTT. This chain links TRBV24-1 with TRBJ2-3; 10 positions agree with TRBD2. The ends lost 4 bases at V and 5 bases at J; junction bases unmatched: 11. Germline V gives CDR1 KGHDR, CDR2 SFDVKD. CDR3 length: 17 amino acids.

The V call is TRBV27, the J call TRBJ2-3; the D gene could be TRBD1 or TRBD2 (5 bases each). Trimming took off 5 bases at V and 3 bases at J, with 18 bases between the two ends. The CDR3 runs 16 residues. Germline-derived CDR1 and CDR2 are MNHEY and SMNVEV (reference sequence). The CDR3 loop reads CASSLGTTMGTDTQYF. The CDR3 bases are TGTGCCAGCAGTCTCGGGACCACCATGGGGACAGATACGCAGTATTTT.

This clonotype was seen a few times. V usage is TRBV29-1 and J usage is TRBJ1-1; a weak D match, TRBD1 (5 bases). Trimming cost V 3 bases and J 6 bases, with 14 bases left between them. The length of the CDR3 is 13 residues. In germline, CDR1 is SQVTM, CDR2 ANQGSEA. The CDR3 is CSVDRGQGAEAFF. The CDR3 DNA is TGCAGCGTTGACAGAGGACAAGGAGCTGAAGCTTTCTTT.

The chain recombines TRBV24-1 with TRBJ2-7, with 10 bases aligning to TRBD1. Germline loops: CDR1 KGHDR, CDR2 SFDVKD. This CDR3 is 16 amino acids long. V was clipped by 5 bases and J by 3 bases; unmatched bases: 9. In DNA form, the CDR3 reads TGTGCCACCAGTGCCTTAGGGGGGACAGGGGACTACGAGCAGTACTTC. It specifies CATSALGGTGDYEQYF.

This clonotype was recorded a few times. This chain joins TRBV20-1 and TRBJ2-1, with 8 nucleotides matching TRBD2. With 4 bases clipped from V and 9 bases from J, the junction kept 8 bases outside the gene matches. Germline V gene data show CDR1 as DFQATT and CDR2 as SNEGSKA (reference sequence). This CDR3 region has 13 residues. This CDR3 is CSAILGGATEQFF. The DNA of the CDR3 is TGCAGTGCTATCCTCGGGGGGGCGACTGAGCAGTTCTTC.

The chain is built from TRBV7-6 and TRBJ2-3, with 10 positions matching TRBD2. The ends lost 5 bases at V and 6 bases at J; junction bases unmatched: 11. From germline, CDR1 is SGHVS and CDR2 FNYEAQ. The CDR3 runs 16 residues. CDR3 in amino acids: CASSPIAGGIGDTQYF. In DNA form, the CDR3 reads TGTGCCAGCAGCCCAATAGCGGGGGGCATTGGTGATACGCAGTATTTT.

This clonotype was picked up a small number of times. The CDR3 protein is CASSYSGGARNEQFF. In DNA form, the CDR3 reads TGTGCCAGCAGTTACTCGGGGGGGGCGAGGAATGAGCAGTTCTTC. The chain links TRBV6-5 to TRBJ2-1; tentatively, D is TRBD2 (7 bases). Germline assignment: CDR1 MNHEY and CDR2 SVGAGI. Trimming pared 0 bases from V and 7 bases from J, leaving 13 bases between. This CDR3 is built from 15 residues.

The rearrangement joins TRBV7-2 to TRBJ2-5; D perhaps matches TRBD1 (5 bases). Germline values: CDR1 SGHTA, CDR2 FQGNSA. V lost 4 bases and J 2 bases, leaving 11 bases between the germline ends. The CDR3 extends over 14 amino acids. CDR3 amino acids: CASSYDSIQETQYF. CDR3 bases: TGTGCCAGCAGCTATGACAGCATACAAGAGACCCAGTACTTC.

V gene TRBV20-1 combines with J gene TRBJ1-6, with D possibly TRBD1 on 5 matching bases. Germline V gives CDR1 DFQATT, CDR2 SNEGSKA (reference sequence). This CDR3 is built from 15 residues. V was pared by 6 bases and J by 0 bases, with 12 bases between. The CDR3 bases are TGCAGTGCCGCCCCGGGGCCCTCCTATAATTCACCCCTCCACTTT. It translates to CSAAPGPSYNSPLHF.

This clonotype turned up a few times. The chain uses TRBV7-3 and TRBJ2-2; no definite D call. Trimming stripped 1 base from V and 7 bases from J, with 7 bases between. Per germline, CDR1 SGHTA and CDR2 FQGTGA. The CDR3 totals 13 residues. DNA of the CDR3: TGTGCCAGCAGCTTAATCCCGAACGGGGAGCTGTTTTTT. This gives the protein CASSLIPNGELFF. The full variable domain, with the rest looked up from reference TRBV7-3 and TRBJ2-2, is GAGVSQTPSNKVTEKGKYVELRCDPISGHTALYWYRQSLGQGPEFLIYFQGTGAADDSGLPNDRFFAVRPEGSVSTLKIQRTERGDSAVYLCASSLIPNGELFFGEGSRLTVL.